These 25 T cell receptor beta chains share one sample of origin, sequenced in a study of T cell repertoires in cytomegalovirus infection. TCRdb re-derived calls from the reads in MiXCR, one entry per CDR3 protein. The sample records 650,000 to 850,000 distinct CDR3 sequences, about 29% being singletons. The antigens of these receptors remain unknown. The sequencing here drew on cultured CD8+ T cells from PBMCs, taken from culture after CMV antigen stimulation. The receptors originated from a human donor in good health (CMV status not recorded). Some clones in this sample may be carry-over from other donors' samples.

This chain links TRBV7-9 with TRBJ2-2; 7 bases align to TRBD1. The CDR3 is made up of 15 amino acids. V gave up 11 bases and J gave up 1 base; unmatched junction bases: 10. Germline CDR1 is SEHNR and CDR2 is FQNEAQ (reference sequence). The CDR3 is CALVRTGLNTGELFF. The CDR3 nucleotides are TGTGCCCTAGTGAGGACAGGACTGAACACCGGGGAGCTGTTTTTT.

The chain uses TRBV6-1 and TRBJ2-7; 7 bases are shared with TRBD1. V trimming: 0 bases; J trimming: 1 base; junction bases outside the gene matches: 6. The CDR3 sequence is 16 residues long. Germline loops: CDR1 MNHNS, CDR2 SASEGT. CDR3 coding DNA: TGTGCCAGCAGTGAAGCCCTCAAGACAGGGTCCTACGAGCAGTACTTC. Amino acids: CASSEALKTGSYEQYF.

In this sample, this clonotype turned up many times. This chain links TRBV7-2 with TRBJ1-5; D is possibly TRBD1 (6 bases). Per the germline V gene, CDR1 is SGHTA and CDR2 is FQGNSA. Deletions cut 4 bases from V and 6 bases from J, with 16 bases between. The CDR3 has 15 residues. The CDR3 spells CASSSVDRIGQPQHF. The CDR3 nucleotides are TGTGCCAGCAGCTCGGTGGACAGAATCGGTCAGCCCCAGCATTTT.

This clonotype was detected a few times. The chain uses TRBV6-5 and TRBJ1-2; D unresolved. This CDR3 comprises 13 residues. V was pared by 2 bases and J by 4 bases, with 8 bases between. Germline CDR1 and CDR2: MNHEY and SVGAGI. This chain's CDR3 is CASSYGNRYGYTF. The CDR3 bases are TGTGCCAGCAGTTACGGAAACCGCTATGGCTACACCTTC.

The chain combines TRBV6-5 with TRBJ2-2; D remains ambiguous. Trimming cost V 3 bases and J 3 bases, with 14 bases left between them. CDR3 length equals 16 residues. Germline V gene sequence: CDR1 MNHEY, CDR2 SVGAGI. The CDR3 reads CASSYDWRMDTGELFF. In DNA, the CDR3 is TGTGCCAGCAGTTATGATTGGCGCATGGACACCGGGGAGCTGTTTTTT.

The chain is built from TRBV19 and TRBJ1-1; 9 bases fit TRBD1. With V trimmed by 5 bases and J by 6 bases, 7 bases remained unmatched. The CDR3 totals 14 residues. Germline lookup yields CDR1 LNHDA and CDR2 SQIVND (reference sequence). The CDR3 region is CASSWFGTGSEAFF. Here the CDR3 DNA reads TGTGCCAGTAGTTGGTTCGGGACAGGGTCTGAAGCTTTCTTT.

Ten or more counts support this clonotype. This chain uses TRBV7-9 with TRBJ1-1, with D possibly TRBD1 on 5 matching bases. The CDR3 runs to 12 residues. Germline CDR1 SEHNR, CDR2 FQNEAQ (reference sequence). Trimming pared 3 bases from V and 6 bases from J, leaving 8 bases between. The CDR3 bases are TGTGCCAGCAGCTTTCAGGGTGCTGAAGCTTTCTTT. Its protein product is CASSFQGAEAFF.

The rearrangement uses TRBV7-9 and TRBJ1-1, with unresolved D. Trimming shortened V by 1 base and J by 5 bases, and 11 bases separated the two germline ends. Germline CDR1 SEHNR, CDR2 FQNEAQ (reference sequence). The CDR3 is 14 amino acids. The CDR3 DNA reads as TGTGCCAGCAGCTTAGTCAAATGGGGTACTGAAGCTTTCTTT. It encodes CASSLVKWGTEAFF.

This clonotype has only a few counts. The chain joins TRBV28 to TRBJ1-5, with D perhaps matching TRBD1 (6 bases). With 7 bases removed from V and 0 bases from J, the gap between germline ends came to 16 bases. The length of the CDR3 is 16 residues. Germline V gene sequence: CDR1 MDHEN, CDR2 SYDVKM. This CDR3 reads CASKIAQGYSNQPQHF. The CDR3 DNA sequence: TGTGCCAGCAAAATCGCGCAGGGGTATAGCAATCAGCCCCAGCATTTT.

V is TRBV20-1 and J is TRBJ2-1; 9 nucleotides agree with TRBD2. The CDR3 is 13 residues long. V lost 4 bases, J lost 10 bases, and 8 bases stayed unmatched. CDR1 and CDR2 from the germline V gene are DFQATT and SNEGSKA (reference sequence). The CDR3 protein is CSAKGTSRGEQFF. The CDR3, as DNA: TGCAGTGCTAAAGGGACTAGCCGGGGGGAGCAGTTCTTC.

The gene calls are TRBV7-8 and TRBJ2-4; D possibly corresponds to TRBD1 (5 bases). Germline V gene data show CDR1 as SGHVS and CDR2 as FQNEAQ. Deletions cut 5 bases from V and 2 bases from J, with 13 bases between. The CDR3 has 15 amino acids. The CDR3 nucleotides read TGTGCCAGCAGCCTCAGGGCAGGGCCCAAAAACATTCAGTACTTC. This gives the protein CASSLRAGPKNIQYF.

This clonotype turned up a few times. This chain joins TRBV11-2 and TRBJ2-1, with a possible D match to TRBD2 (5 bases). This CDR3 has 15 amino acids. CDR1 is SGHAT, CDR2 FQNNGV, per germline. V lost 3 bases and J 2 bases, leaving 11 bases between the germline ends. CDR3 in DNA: TGTGCCAGCAGCTTTAACGGACTGACCTACAATGAGCAGTTCTTC. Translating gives CASSFNGLTYNEQFF.

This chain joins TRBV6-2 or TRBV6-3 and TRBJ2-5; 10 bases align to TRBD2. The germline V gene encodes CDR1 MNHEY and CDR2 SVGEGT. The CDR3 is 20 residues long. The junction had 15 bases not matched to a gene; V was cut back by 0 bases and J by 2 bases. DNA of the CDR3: TGTGCCAGCAGTTACTCGGGAGCATTCGAAGGGACTAGCGAACAAGAGACCCAGTACTTC. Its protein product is CASSYSGAFEGTSEQETQYF.

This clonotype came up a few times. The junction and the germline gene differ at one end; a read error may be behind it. The CDR3: CASSPDLSGNTIYF. The CDR3 DNA reads TGTGCTAGCAGCCCCGACTTGTCTGGAAACACCATATATTTT. This sequence joins TRBV7-6 and TRBJ1-3; D call uncertain. CDR1 and CDR2 (germline): SGHVS, FNYEAQ. CDR3 length: 14 amino acids.

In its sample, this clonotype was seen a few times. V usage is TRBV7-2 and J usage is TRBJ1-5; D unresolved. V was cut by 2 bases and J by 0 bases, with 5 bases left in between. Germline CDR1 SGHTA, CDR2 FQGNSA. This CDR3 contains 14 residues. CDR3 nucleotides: TGTGCCAGCAGCTTATACAGTAGCAATCAGCCCCAGCATTTT. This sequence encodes CASSLYSSNQPQHF.

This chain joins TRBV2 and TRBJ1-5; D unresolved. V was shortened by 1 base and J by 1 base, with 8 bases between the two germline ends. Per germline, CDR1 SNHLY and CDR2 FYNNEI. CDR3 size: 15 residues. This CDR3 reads CASSEGVTSNQPQHF. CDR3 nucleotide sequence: TGTGCCAGCAGTGAAGGGGTGACCAGCAATCAGCCCCAGCATTTT.

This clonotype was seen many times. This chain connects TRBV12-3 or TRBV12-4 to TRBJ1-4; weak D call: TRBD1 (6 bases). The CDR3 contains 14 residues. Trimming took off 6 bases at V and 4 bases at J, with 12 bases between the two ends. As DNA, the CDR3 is TGTGCCAGCAGGGGGGACATAATTAATGAAAAACTGTTTTTT. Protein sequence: CASRGDIINEKLFF.

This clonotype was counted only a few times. CDR3 residues: CASSLGNSEQYF. DNA for the CDR3: TGTGCCAGCTCCCTGGGAAACTCAGAGCAGTACTTC. V and J are TRBV12-3 or TRBV12-4 and TRBJ2-7; D call uncertain. V was pared by 8 bases and J by 7 bases, with 15 bases between. This CDR3 comprises 12 residues.

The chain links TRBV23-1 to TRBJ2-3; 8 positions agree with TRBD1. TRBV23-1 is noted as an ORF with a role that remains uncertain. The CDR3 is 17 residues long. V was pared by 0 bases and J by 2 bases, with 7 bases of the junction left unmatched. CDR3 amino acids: CASSQSDRDANTDTQYF. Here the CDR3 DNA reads TGCGCCAGCAGTCAATCGGACAGGGATGCGAACACAGATACGCAGTATTTT.

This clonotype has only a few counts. The CDR3 coding sequence is TGCGCCAGCAGCCAAGACAGGGGGATTTACGAGCAGTACTTC. It translates to CASSQDRGIYEQYF. V gene TRBV4-1 combines with J gene TRBJ2-7; 7 bases line up with TRBD1. This CDR3 has 14 residues. Germline assignment: CDR1 MGHRA and CDR2 YSYEKL. After removal of 0 bases from V and 4 bases from J, the junction contained 3 bases not matched to a gene.

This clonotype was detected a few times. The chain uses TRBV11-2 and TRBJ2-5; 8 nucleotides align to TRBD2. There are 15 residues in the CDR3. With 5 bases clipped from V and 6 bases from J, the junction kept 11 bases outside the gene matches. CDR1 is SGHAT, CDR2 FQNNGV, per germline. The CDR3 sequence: CASSRPGGTRKTQYF. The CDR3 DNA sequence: TGTGCCAGCAGCCGCCCCGGCGGGACTAGGAAGACCCAGTACTTC.

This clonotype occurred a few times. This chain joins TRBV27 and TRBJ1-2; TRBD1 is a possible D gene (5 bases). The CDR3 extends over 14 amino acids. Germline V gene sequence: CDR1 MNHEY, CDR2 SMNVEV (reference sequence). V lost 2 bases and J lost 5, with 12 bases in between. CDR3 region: CASSLQGSAYGYTF. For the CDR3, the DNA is TGTGCCAGCAGTTTACAGGGCTCTGCGTATGGCTACACCTTC.

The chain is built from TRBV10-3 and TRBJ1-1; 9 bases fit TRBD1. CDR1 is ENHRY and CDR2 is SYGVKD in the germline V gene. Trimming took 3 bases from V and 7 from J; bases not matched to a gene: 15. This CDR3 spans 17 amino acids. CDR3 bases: TGTGCCATCAGTGATAATTCGAGACAGGGGGAATTGGGTGAAGCTTTCTTT. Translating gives CAISDNSRQGELGEAFF.

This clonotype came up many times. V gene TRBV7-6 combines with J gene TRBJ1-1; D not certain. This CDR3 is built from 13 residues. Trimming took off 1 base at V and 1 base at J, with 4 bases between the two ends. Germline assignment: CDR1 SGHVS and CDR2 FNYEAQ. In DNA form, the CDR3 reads TGTGCCAGCAGCTTAGTTCAGAACACTGAAGCTTTCTTT. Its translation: CASSLVQNTEAFF.

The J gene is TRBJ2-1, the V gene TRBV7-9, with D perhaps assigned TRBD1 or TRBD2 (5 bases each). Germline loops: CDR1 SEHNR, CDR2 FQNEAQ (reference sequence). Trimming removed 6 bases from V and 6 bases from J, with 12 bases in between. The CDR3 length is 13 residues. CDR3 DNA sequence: TGTGCCAGCAGGCCACCGGGGCGCAATGAGCAGTTCTTC. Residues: CASRPPGRNEQFF. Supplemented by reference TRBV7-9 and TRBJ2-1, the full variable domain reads DTGVSQNPRHKITKRGQNVTFRCDPISEHNRLYWYRQTLGQGPEFLTYFQNEAQLEKSRLLSDRFSAERPKGSFSTLEIQRTEQGDSAMYLCASRPPGRNEQFFGPGTRLTVL.